The clone carrying this T cell receptor beta chain occurred once. Trimming pared 8 bases from V and 2 bases from J, leaving 11 bases between. CDR3 length: 13 amino acids. Germline V CDR1 and CDR2: MNHEY, SVGAGI. The data are from a study of blood T cell repertoires in COVID-19. Produced via immunoSEQ multiplex PCR; TCRdb's table is partial and in-frame only. Here the sample spans some 350,000 clones, 87% being singletons. The TCR originated in a woman in her 50s with COVID-19, enrolled during active disease. This sequence joins TRBV6-5 and TRBJ2-3; D is ambiguous. Specimen: peripheral blood. The CDR3 sequence is CASLSPNTDTQYF. The CDR3 nucleotides are TGTGCCAGCTTGAGTCCGAACACAGATACGCAGTATTTT.